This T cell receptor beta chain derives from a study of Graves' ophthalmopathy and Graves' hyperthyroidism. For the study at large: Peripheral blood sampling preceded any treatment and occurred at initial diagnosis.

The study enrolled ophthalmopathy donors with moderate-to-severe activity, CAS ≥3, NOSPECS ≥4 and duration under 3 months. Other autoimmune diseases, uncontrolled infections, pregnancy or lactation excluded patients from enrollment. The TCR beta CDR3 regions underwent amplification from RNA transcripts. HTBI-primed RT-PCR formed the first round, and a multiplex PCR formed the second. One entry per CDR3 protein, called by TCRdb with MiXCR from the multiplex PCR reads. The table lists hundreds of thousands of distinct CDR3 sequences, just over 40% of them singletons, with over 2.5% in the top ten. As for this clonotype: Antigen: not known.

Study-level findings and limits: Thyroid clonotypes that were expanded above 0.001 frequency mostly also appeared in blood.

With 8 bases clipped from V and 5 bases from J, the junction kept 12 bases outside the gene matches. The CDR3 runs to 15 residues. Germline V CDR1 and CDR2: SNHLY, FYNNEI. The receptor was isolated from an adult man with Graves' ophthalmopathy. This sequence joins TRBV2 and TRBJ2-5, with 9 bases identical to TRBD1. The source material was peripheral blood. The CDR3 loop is CASFEMDRGLETQYF. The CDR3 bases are TGTGCCAGCTTCGAGATGGACAGGGGATTGGAGACCCAGTACTTC.